One sample yielded the 27 T cell receptor beta chains listed below, sequenced in a study of blood T cells in healthy people across ages (dated by TCRdb to 2015 to 2017). Library prep was done by 5' RACE. This sample was sequenced with an Illumina HiSeq 2500. A second PCR of roughly 6 to 11 cycles was run with a J-beta primer mix and a sample-barcoded 5' primer. In TCRdb, the public reads were trimmed at Q25 with fastp and aligned with MiXCR, with productive beta chains retained. Each CDR3 protein appears once, grouped with its most common genes and DNA. Across this sample there are about 830,000 distinct CDR3 sequences, with about 62% seen only once. The ten largest clones represent about 27% of the sample. The sequenced sample consisted of blood. Receptors originate from a man aged 25-45 years in good health.

The gene calls are TRBV27 and TRBJ2-5, with TRBD2 matching over 8 bases. The J call could be wrong; TRBJ2-4 is a better fit for the DNA end. The germline CDR1 and CDR2 sequences are MNHEY and SMNVEV (reference sequence). The CDR3 loop spans 15 amino acids. The CDR3 nucleotides are TGTGCCAGCACCGGGGTCGCGGGAGGTCGATACATTCAGTACTTC. Amino acids: CASTGVAGGRYIQYF.

The rearrangement joins TRBV4-2 to TRBJ1-1; no clear D gene. Trimming shortened V by 3 bases and J by 4 bases, and 18 bases separated the two germline ends. Germline loops: CDR1 LGHNA, CDR2 YNFKEQ. The CDR3 spans 16 residues. Here the CDR3 reads CASSQGRNSLGTEAFF. The DNA for the CDR3 is TGTGCCAGCAGCCAGGGTAGGAATAGCTTGGGCACTGAAGCTTTCTTT.

The chain uses TRBV20-1 and TRBJ2-7; the D gene is possibly TRBD2 (7 bases). The J call may be faulty, since TRBJ2-5 better matches the DNA end. The CDR3 extends over 13 amino acids. Germline CDR1 reads DFQATT; CDR2 reads SNEGSKA (reference sequence). The CDR3 here is CSASWGGGETQYF. In nucleotides, the CDR3 is TGCAGTGCTAGTTGGGGAGGGGGAGAGACCCAGTACTTC.

The V and J genes are TRBV7-9 and TRBJ1-1; 11 nucleotides align to TRBD1. CDR1 is SEHNR, CDR2 FQNEAQ, per germline (reference sequence). V lost 3 bases to trimming and J lost 4 bases; unmatched junction nucleotides: 10. The CDR3 extends over 17 amino acids. The CDR3: CASSFLRGGQGGTEAFF. The CDR3 coding sequence is TGTGCCAGCAGCTTCCTGAGGGGGGGACAGGGGGGCACTGAAGCTTTCTTT. Complete variable domain (other parts from reference TRBV7-9 and TRBJ1-1): DTGVSQNPRHKITKRGQNVTFRCDPISEHNRLYWYRQTLGQGPEFLTYFQNEAQLEKSRLLSDRFSAERPKGSFSTLEIQRTEQGDSAMYLCASSFLRGGQGGTEAFFGQGTRLTVV.

A remark on this clonotype: A read error may produce the germline difference seen at one junction end. The chain recombines TRBV2 with TRBJ2-5; no reliable D call. CDR3 size: 11 residues. Germline V gene sequence: CDR1 SNHLY, CDR2 FYNNEI. The CDR3 sequence is CAGSSSKTQYF. DNA for the CDR3: TGTGCCGGCAGTTCATCTAAGACCCAGTACTTC. Variable domain in full (rest from reference TRBV2 and TRBJ2-5): EPEVTQTPSHQVTQMGQEVILRCVPISNHLYFYWYRQILGQKVEFLVSFYNNEISEKSEIFDDQFSVERPDGSNFTLKIRSTKLEDSAMYFCAGSSSKTQYFGPGTRLLVL.

This clonotype was detected a few times. V usage is TRBV12-3 or TRBV12-4 and J usage is TRBJ2-6, with no clear D. This CDR3 contains 16 residues. The ends were cut back, 0 bases at V and 4 bases at J, with 10 bases in the middle. CDR3 region: CASSLAALGGANVLTF. The CDR3 coding sequence is TGTGCCAGCAGTTTAGCGGCCCTCGGGGGGGCCAACGTCCTGACTTTC.

Here the CDR3 DNA reads TGTGCCAGCGGAACAGGGGCAATTAGCAATCAGCCCCAGCATTTT. Translating it yields CASGTGAISNQPQHF. The chain joins TRBV7-2 to TRBJ1-5; 7 nucleotides agree with TRBD1. Trimming removed 8 bases from V and 0 bases from J; junction bases left unmatched: 7. Looked up from germline, CDR1 is SGHTA and CDR2 is FQGNSA. The CDR3 contains 15 residues. The whole variable domain, remainder taken from reference TRBV7-2 and TRBJ1-5, is GAGVSQSPSNKVTEKGKDVELRCDPISGHTALYWYRQSLGQGLEFLIYFQGNSAPDKSGLPSDRFSAERTGGSVSTLTIQRTQQEDSAVYLCASGTGAISNQPQHFGDGTRLSIL.

This clonotype has at least ten counts. The chain recombines TRBV20-1 with TRBJ2-1; perhaps TRBD2 as D (6 bases). The CDR3 is made up of 16 amino acids. Germline CDR1 and CDR2: DFQATT and SNEGSKA (reference sequence). Trimming left V 4 bases short and J 8 bases short, with 24 bases between. Here the CDR3 reads CSAKTGLPNHGDEQFF. The CDR3 nucleotides are TGCAGTGCTAAAACGGGACTCCCGAATCACGGGGATGAGCAGTTCTTC.

CDR3 loop: CSARPGTPPYEQYF. CDR3 DNA sequence: TGCAGTGCTAGACCCGGGACTCCTCCCTACGAGCAGTACTTC. The chain combines TRBV20-1 with TRBJ2-5; tentative D call: TRBD2 (6 bases). The last part of the DNA fits TRBJ2-7 better; the J call may be wrong. CDR1 and CDR2 (germline): DFQATT, SNEGSKA (reference sequence). The CDR3 spans 14 residues.

The CDR3 spells CASSQEATGELFF. The CDR3 DNA reads TGTGCCAGCAGCCAAGAGGCCACCGGGGAGCTGTTTTTT. The V gene is TRBV4-2, the J gene TRBJ2-2; D not resolved. The V end was cut by 0 bases, the J end by 4 bases, with 3 bases between. The CDR3 has 13 residues. Germline CDR1 is LGHNA and CDR2 is YNFKEQ.

This chain connects TRBV6-4 to TRBJ2-3, with TRBD2 matching over 7 bases. Germline V gene data show CDR1 as MRHNA and CDR2 as SNTAGT. This CDR3 is built from 15 residues. Trimming cost V 2 bases and J 0 bases; bases outside gene matches: 2. CDR3 region: CASSDGTTSTDTQYF. The CDR3 region has the DNA TGTGCCAGCAGTGACGGGACTACTAGCACAGATACGCAGTATTTT.

The J gene is TRBJ2-3, the V gene TRBV4-3; either TRBD1 or TRBD2 may fit D (6 bases each). Trimming shortened V by 3 bases and J by 3 bases, and 16 bases separated the two germline ends. The CDR3 has 16 amino acids. Per the germline V gene, CDR1 is LGHNA and CDR2 is YSLEER. CDR3 DNA sequence: TGCGCCAGCAGCCAGACGGTCGGGGGCAGAACAGATACGCAGTATTTT. As protein: CASSQTVGGRTDTQYF.

The chain joins TRBV7-2 to TRBJ2-5; TRBD1 or TRBD2 may be the D gene (5 bases each). V lost 2 bases and J lost 2, with 12 bases in between. The germline gives CDR1 SGHTA, CDR2 FQGNSA. This CDR3 spans 15 amino acids. The CDR3 here is CASSLISGAQETQYF. CDR3 in DNA: TGTGCCAGCAGCTTAATCTCCGGGGCTCAAGAGACCCAGTACTTC.

The V and J genes are TRBV6-5 and TRBJ2-5; possible D gene TRBD2, 7 bases. The CDR3 has 14 amino acids. Per the germline V gene, CDR1 is MNHEY and CDR2 is SVGAGI. V was shortened by 7 bases and J by 4 bases, with 16 bases between the two germline ends. CDR3 DNA sequence: TGTGCCAGCACTGGGGGGGGCAGGGTAGAGACCCAGTACTTC. Its translation: CASTGGGRVETQYF.

The V and J genes are TRBV7-2 and TRBJ2-4; D is perhaps TRBD2 (5 bases). The end of the DNA is better explained by TRBJ2-7, so the J call may be wrong. Looked up from germline, CDR1 is SGHTA and CDR2 is FQGNSA. CDR3 length equals 16 residues. The CDR3 is CASSLGAGAGENEQYF. The CDR3 DNA is TGTGCCAGCAGCTTAGGGGCGGGCGCGGGCGAGAACGAGCAGTACTTC.

The rearrangement links TRBV10-3 to TRBJ2-5, with D maybe TRBD2 (6 bases). The germline V gene has CDR1 ENHRY and CDR2 SYGVKD. Trimming left V 2 bases short and J 2 bases short, with 15 bases between. The CDR3 is made up of 16 amino acids. The CDR3 DNA follows: TGTGCCATCAGTGAGAGGACTACCAAGGGGCAAGAGACCCAGTACTTC. Translation: CAISERTTKGQETQYF.

Worth noting for this clonotype: The junction and the germline gene differ at one end; a read error may be behind it. This chain links TRBV30 with TRBJ2-4; either TRBD1 or TRBD2 may supply D (5 bases each). Judging by the DNA end, TRBJ2-7 fits better; the J call may be wrong. The CDR3 contains 11 residues. CDR1 is GTSNPN and CDR2 is SVGIG in the germline V gene (reference sequence). The CDR3 loop reads CSPGPYYEQYF. The CDR3 DNA reads as TGCTCCCCGGGACCGTACTACGAGCAGTACTTC.

The table lists this clonotype with many counts. The genes are TRBV29-1 and TRBJ1-4, with D possibly matching TRBD1 (6 bases). Germline V lookup: CDR1 SQVTM, CDR2 ANQGSEA. V lost 2 bases to trimming and J lost 5 bases, with 15 bases between them. CDR3 size: 15 residues. For the CDR3, the DNA is TGCAGCGTTGAATGGGCAGGGGCTTTAAATGAAAAACTGTTTTTT. It translates to CSVEWAGALNEKLFF.

CDR3 nucleotide sequence: TGTGCCAGCAGCAGGACTAGCGGGAGGGCCTCGTACGAGCAGTACTTC. The encoded protein is CASSRTSGRASYEQYF. V gene TRBV7-2 combines with J gene TRBJ2-7, with 15 nucleotides matching TRBD2. Germline V gene lookup returns CDR1 SGHTA and CDR2 FQGNSA. The V segment lost 5 bases and the J segment 4 bases; nucleotides outside the gene matches: 6. There are 16 residues in the CDR3.

This clonotype was detected ten times or more. The chain carries TRBV6-2 or TRBV6-3 and TRBJ2-2; D gene unclear. Trimming pared 4 bases from V and 1 base from J, leaving 7 bases between. Germline-derived CDR1 and CDR2 are MNHEY and SVGEGT. This CDR3 is built from 14 residues. The CDR3, as DNA: TGTGCCAGCAGTTTTGACCGGAACACCGGGGAGCTGTTTTTT. As protein: CASSFDRNTGELFF.

This rearrangement joins TRBV11-3 to TRBJ1-2; tentatively, D is TRBD1 (5 bases). CDR1 and CDR2 (germline): SGHNT, YENEEA. The germline V and J ends were trimmed by 6 bases and 0 bases, with 14 bases remaining between them. This CDR3 has 15 residues. Written as DNA, the CDR3 is TGTGCCAGCAGTTTAAGTATAGGGGCTAACTATGGCTACACCTTC. This codes for CASSLSIGANYGYTF.

The J gene is TRBJ2-3, the V gene TRBV12-3 or TRBV12-4, with TRBD1 as a possible D gene (7 bases). Trimming pared 6 bases from V and 3 bases from J, leaving 16 bases between. This CDR3 spans 15 amino acids. This CDR3 reads CASSRRGAGTDTQYF. DNA for the CDR3: TGTGCCAGCAGCCGCAGGGGGGCCGGGACAGATACGCAGTATTTT.

The chain combines TRBV28 with TRBJ2-5; D unresolved. Trimming took off 4 bases at V and 0 bases at J, with 12 bases between the two ends. CDR3 size: 15 residues. Germline V CDR1 and CDR2: MDHEN, SYDVKM. Here the CDR3 reads CASSYRTTYQETQYF. CDR3 sequence (DNA): TGTGCCAGCAGTTACCGGACCACGTACCAAGAGACCCAGTACTTC.

The chain employs TRBV20-1 and TRBJ1-6, with 8 positions matching TRBD1. Germline trimming cut 1 base from V and 7 bases from J; bases unmatched to any gene: 12. The CDR3 has 17 amino acids. Germline-derived CDR1 and CDR2 are DFQATT and SNEGSKA (reference sequence). The CDR3 protein is CSARVGQALESNSPLHF. The CDR3 DNA reads TGCAGTGCTAGAGTGGGACAGGCCCTCGAAAGCAATTCACCCCTCCACTTT.

The V and J genes are TRBV15 and TRBJ1-6; possible D gene TRBD1, 5 bases. The CDR3 is 15 residues long. V shed 0 bases and J shed 10 bases, with 13 bases lying between them. Germline values: CDR1 LNHNV, CDR2 YYDKDF (reference sequence). CDR3 nucleotides: TGTGCCACCAGCAGAGATCAGGGCAACAGATCACCCCTCCACTTT. Amino acid sequence: CATSRDQGNRSPLHF.

This chain joins TRBV20-1 and TRBJ2-5; D is perhaps TRBD1 (6 bases). The V gene's germline CDR1 is DFQATT and CDR2 SNEGSKA (reference sequence). The CDR3 is 16 residues long. V dropped 2 bases and J dropped 1 base, with 17 bases sitting between them. Here the CDR3 DNA reads TGCAGTGCTAGAAGTGGCCGGACAGCCATCCAAGAGACCCAGTACTTC. This encodes CSARSGRTAIQETQYF.

This clonotype was counted between two and nine times. The rearrangement joins TRBV6-1 to TRBJ2-1, with a tentative D call TRBD1 (6 bases). The CDR3 totals 17 residues. With 7 bases removed from V and 7 bases from J, the gap between germline ends came to 26 bases. CDR1 and CDR2 (germline): MNHNS, SASEGT. The CDR3: CASTRTTGTRRLNEQFF. The CDR3 region has the DNA TGTGCCAGCACTCGAACGACAGGCACTAGAAGACTGAATGAGCAGTTCTTC.